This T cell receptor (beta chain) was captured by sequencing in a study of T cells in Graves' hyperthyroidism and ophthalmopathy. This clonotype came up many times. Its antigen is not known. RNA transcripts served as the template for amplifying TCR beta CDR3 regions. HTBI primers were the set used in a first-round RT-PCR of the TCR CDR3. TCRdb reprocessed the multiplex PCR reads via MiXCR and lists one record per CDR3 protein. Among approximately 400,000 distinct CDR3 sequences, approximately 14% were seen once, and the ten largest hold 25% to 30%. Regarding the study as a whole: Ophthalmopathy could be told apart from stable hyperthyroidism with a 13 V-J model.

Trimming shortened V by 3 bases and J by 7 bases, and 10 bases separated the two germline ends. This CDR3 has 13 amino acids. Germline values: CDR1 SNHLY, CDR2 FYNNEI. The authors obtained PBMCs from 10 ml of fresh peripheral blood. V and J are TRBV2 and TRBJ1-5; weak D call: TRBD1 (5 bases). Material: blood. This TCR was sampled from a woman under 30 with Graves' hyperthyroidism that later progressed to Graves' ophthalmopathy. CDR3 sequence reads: CASSDLGEQPQHF. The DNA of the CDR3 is TGTGCCAGCAGTGACTTAGGGGAACAGCCCCAGCATTTT. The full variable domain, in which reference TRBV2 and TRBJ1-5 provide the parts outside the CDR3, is EPEVTQTPSHQVTQMGQEVILRCVPISNHLYFYWYRQILGQKVEFLVSFYNNEISEKSEIFDDQFSVERPDGSNFTLKIRSTKLEDSAMYFCASSDLGEQPQHFGDGTRLSIL.